These 24 T cell receptor beta chains share one sample of origin, sequenced in a study of cytomegalovirus exposure and HLA in healthy donors. The PCR contained 60 Vbeta and 13 Jbeta primers. The repertoire was sequenced with immunoSEQ multiplex PCR; TCRdb's copy has only in-frame clones and lacks some. The table lists fewer than 200,000 clones, roughly 87% of them singletons. Source material: PBMCs. The receptors stem from a woman younger than 45 in good health and CMV-seronegative.

The chain recombines TRBV27 with TRBJ1-5, with D unresolved. This CDR3 comprises 13 residues. Trimming pared 5 bases from V and 6 bases from J, leaving 11 bases between. Per germline, CDR1 MNHEY and CDR2 SMNVEV (reference sequence). The CDR3 DNA reads TGTGCCAGCAGTCCCCCCGGGGTTCAGCCCCAGCATTTT. Protein product: CASSPPGVQPQHF.

The V gene is TRBV19, the J gene TRBJ1-1; 7 nucleotides match TRBD1. The germline gives CDR1 LNHDA, CDR2 SQIVND (reference sequence). V was clipped by 4 bases and J by 8 bases; unmatched bases: 7. The CDR3 extends over 13 amino acids. CDR3 loop: CASSTLTGTEAFF. The CDR3 DNA reads as TGTGCCAGTAGTACACTGACAGGGACAGAAGCTTTCTTT.

This clone was counted between two and nine times. The rearrangement uses TRBV5-8 and TRBJ1-1; no clear D. CDR1 is SGHTS and CDR2 is YDEGEE in the germline V gene. CDR3 length: 13 amino acids. The V and J ends lost 4 bases and 3 bases respectively, with 10 bases between them. The CDR3 protein is CASSRRRDTEAFF. CDR3 in DNA: TGTGCCAGCAGCCGGCGGAGAGACACTGAAGCTTTCTTT.

This clone has a handful of counts. The rearrangement links TRBV6-5 to TRBJ2-1, with 10 bases fitting TRBD2. V shed 6 bases and J 8 bases; nucleotides not matched to a gene: 7. CDR3 size: 14 residues. Germline V gene sequence: CDR1 MNHEY, CDR2 SVGAGI. The CDR3 sequence: CASRPGLAFHEQFF. The DNA of the CDR3 is TGTGCCAGCAGACCGGGACTAGCGTTCCATGAGCAGTTCTTC.

The chain combines TRBV4-2 with TRBJ2-7, with 10 bases aligning to TRBD2. The CDR3 contains 17 residues. The germline gives CDR1 LGHNA, CDR2 YNFKEQ. Germline trimming cut 4 bases from V and 3 bases from J; bases unmatched to any gene: 12. The CDR3 DNA reads as TGTGCCAGCAGCCTCGGGACTAGCGAGCTCGAGAGCTACGAGCAGTACTTC. Residues: CASSLGTSELESYEQYF.

The J gene is TRBJ2-3, the V gene TRBV13; D is possibly TRBD2 (5 bases). Germline-derived CDR1 and CDR2 are PRHDT and FYEKMQ (reference sequence). The CDR3 length is 15 residues. Trimming took 1 base from V and 0 from J, leaving 8 bases between them. CDR3: CASSLARTSTDTQYF. As DNA, the CDR3 is TGTGCCAGCAGCTTAGCCCGGACTAGCACAGATACGCAGTATTTT.

This clone was detected only once. The chain uses TRBV7-9 and TRBJ2-5; D is perhaps TRBD1 (5 bases). TRBJ2-7 matches the DNA end more closely, so the J call is doubtful. The CDR3 has 14 residues. Germline V gene data show CDR1 as SEHNR and CDR2 as FQNEAQ (reference sequence). CDR3 protein: CASSPDSVPYEQYF. CDR3 sequence (DNA): TGTGCCAGCAGCCCCGACAGTGTGCCCTACGAGCAGTACTTC.

The chain uses TRBV6-1 and TRBJ2-1; 7 positions match TRBD2. Per the germline V gene, CDR1 is MNHNS and CDR2 is SASEGT. After removal of 0 bases from V and 7 bases from J, the junction contained 12 bases not matched to a gene. The CDR3 length is 17 residues. CDR3 sequence reads: CASSEALMGGNVNEQFF. In DNA, the CDR3 is TGTGCCAGCAGTGAAGCCCTGATGGGGGGGAACGTAAATGAGCAGTTCTTC.

The chain couples TRBV30 to TRBJ2-1; 7 nucleotides line up with TRBD1. The V gene's germline CDR1 is GTSNPN and CDR2 SVGIG (reference sequence). The CDR3 contains 15 residues. Losses at the gene ends were 4 bases for V and 4 bases for J; bases not matched to a gene: 10. The CDR3 loop is CAWTARQGVYNEQFF. In nucleotides, the CDR3 is TGTGCCTGGACGGCAAGGCAGGGGGTATACAATGAGCAGTTCTTC.

The rearrangement uses TRBV5-8 and TRBJ2-5; 8 nucleotides line up with TRBD2. TRBJ2-7 explains the end of the DNA better; the J call may be wrong. The V gene's germline CDR1 is SGHTS and CDR2 YDEGEE. This CDR3 region has 15 residues. Here the CDR3 reads CASSFEGGRSAEQYF. The DNA of the CDR3 is TGTGCCAGCAGCTTTGAGGGCGGGAGGTCGGCCGAGCAGTACTTC.

In this sample, this clone turned up once. The chain couples TRBV7-9 to TRBJ2-3, with 8 bases identical to TRBD2. Trimming at V came to 8 bases and at J to 5 bases, leaving 12 bases not matched to a gene. Germline V CDR1 and CDR2: SEHNR, FQNEAQ (reference sequence). This CDR3 region has 15 residues. In DNA form, the CDR3 reads TGTGCCAGCGAGGAGCGGGGGCGTACCGGAGATACGCAGTATTTT. Translated, it gives CASEERGRTGDTQYF.

As to this clone: The germline gene is not matched at one end of the junction; a read error may be the cause. V is TRBV25-1 and J is TRBJ2-1, with 9 bases lining up with TRBD1. Germline lookup yields CDR1 MGHDK and CDR2 SYGVNS. This CDR3 spans 15 amino acids. The CDR3 DNA is TGTGCCAGCAGTCGACAGGGGGTCTCCCACAATGAGCAGTTCTTC. Translation: CASSRQGVSHNEQFF. The entire variable domain, with the rest obtained from reference TRBV25-1 and TRBJ2-1, is as follows: EADIYQTPRYLVIGTGKKITLECSQTMGHDKMYWYQQDPGMELHLIHYSYGVNSTEKGDLSSESTVSRIRTEHFPLTLESARPSHTSQYLCASSRQGVSHNEQFFGPGTRLTVL.

The V and J genes are TRBV14 and TRBJ2-7; the D gene is possibly TRBD2 (6 bases). V lost 5 bases and J 3 bases, leaving 17 bases between the germline ends. The CDR3 runs 15 residues. Germline CDR1 SGHDN, CDR2 FVKESK. The chain's CDR3 is CASSAPRAGLYEQYF. The CDR3 DNA reads as TGTGCCAGCAGCGCTCCCCGGGCGGGGCTCTACGAGCAGTACTTC. The whole variable domain, remainder taken from reference TRBV14 and TRBJ2-7, is EAGVTQFPSHSVIEKGQTVTLRCDPISGHDNLYWYRRVMGKEIKFLLHFVKESKQDESGMPNNRFLAERTGGTYSTLKVQPAELEDSGVYFCASSAPRAGLYEQYFGPGTRLTVT.

The V and J genes are TRBV21-1 and TRBJ1-1. TRBV21-1 counts as a pseudogene. The CDR3 spans 13 residues. The CDR3 DNA follows: TGTGCCATCAGGGGAGGGCAGGGCCTTGTAGCTTTCTTT. Amino acid sequence: CAIRGGQGLVAFF.

The CDR3 nucleotides are TGTGCCAGCAGTGATATTGGCAGATATGGCTACACCTTC. Its protein is CASSDIGRYGYTF. The chain combines TRBV6-1 with TRBJ1-2; D remains unclear. Per germline, CDR1 MNHNS and CDR2 SASEGT. Trimming cost V 3 bases and J 5 bases, with 10 bases left between them. The CDR3 is made up of 13 amino acids.

This rearrangement joins TRBV10-3 to TRBJ2-1, with a weak D call TRBD2 (6 bases). The CDR3 consists of 14 residues. Trimming took 0 bases from V and 6 from J, leaving 9 bases between them. Germline V gene data show CDR1 as ENHRY and CDR2 as SYGVKD. As DNA, the CDR3 is TGTGCCATCAGTGAGTCGAATAGCGGCAATGAGCAGTTCTTC. As protein: CAISESNSGNEQFF.

The J gene is TRBJ2-3, the V gene TRBV7-2, with 8 positions matching TRBD2. The CDR3 contains 13 residues. V dropped 4 bases and J dropped 12; count of bases not matched to a gene: 9. CDR1 and CDR2 (germline): SGHTA, FQGNSA. The CDR3 nucleotides are TGTGCCAGCAGCTCTAACCGCGGGGGGAGTCAGTATTTT. Encoded protein: CASSSNRGGSQYF.

The CDR3 region has the DNA TGTGCCAGCAGTTACTCCTGGGACAGATACCAAGAGACCCAGTACTTC. It translates to CASSYSWDRYQETQYF. The rearrangement links TRBV6-5 to TRBJ2-5, with 7 nucleotides matching TRBD1. The CDR3 has 16 amino acids. Trimming cost V 0 bases and J 0 bases; bases outside gene matches: 4. The germline gives CDR1 MNHEY, CDR2 SVGAGI.

With respect to this clone: At one boundary the junction diverges from the germline segment, which might be a read error. This sequence joins TRBV28 and TRBJ2-1, with a possible D match to TRBD1 (5 bases). Germline CDR1 and CDR2: MDHEN and SYDVKM. This CDR3 has 13 amino acids. The CDR3 DNA sequence: TGTGCCAGCAGTCCGGGCCCCGCCAGGGCAATACTCTTC. Protein: CASSPGPARAILF. The full variable domain, rest sourced from reference TRBV28 and TRBJ2-1, is DVKVTQSSRYLVKRTGEKVFLECVQDMDHENMFWYRQDPGLGLRLIYFSYDVKMKEKGDIPEGYSVSREKKERFSLILESASTNQTSMYLCASSPGPARAILFGPGTRLTVL.

In this sample, this clone turned up once. This chain uses TRBV19 with TRBJ2-5; 8 bases fit TRBD1. From germline, CDR1 is LNHDA and CDR2 SQIVND (reference sequence). This CDR3 comprises 14 residues. V was pared by 10 bases and J by 6 bases, with 13 bases of the junction left unmatched. The CDR3: CATGQGESRKTQYF. DNA for the CDR3: TGTGCCACCGGACAGGGTGAATCCCGAAAGACCCAGTACTTC.

The chain is built from TRBV6-5 and TRBJ1-2; 8 nucleotides match TRBD1. CDR1 is MNHEY and CDR2 is SVGAGI in the germline V gene. V was clipped by 6 bases and J by 2 bases; unmatched bases: 5. The CDR3 is made up of 14 amino acids. The CDR3 loop reads CASRRTGLNYGYTF. The CDR3 DNA reads as TGTGCCAGCAGAAGGACAGGGCTGAACTATGGCTACACCTTC.

This clone was seen a few times. The chain is built from TRBV6-5 and TRBJ1-5; a weak D match, TRBD1 (6 bases). Germline loops: CDR1 MNHEY, CDR2 SVGAGI. With 2 bases removed from V and 6 bases from J, the gap between germline ends came to 11 bases. The CDR3 has 14 residues. The CDR3 coding sequence is TGTGCCAGCAGTTACAGGGGGTCAGGTCAGCCCCAGCATTTT. Translation: CASSYRGSGQPQHF.

The genes are TRBV7-3 and TRBJ2-1; TRBD2 is a possible D gene (6 bases). Trimming removed 5 bases at V and 4 bases at J, with 18 bases between. Germline CDR1 SGHTA, CDR2 FQGTGA. CDR3 length: 16 residues. CDR3 nucleotides: TGTGCCAGCAGCGTACCCGAGACCGGGACTTACAATGAGCAGTTCTTC. Amino acids: CASSVPETGTYNEQFF.

This clone has only one observation. One junction end disagrees with the germline gene, perhaps due to a read error. This specimen includes other DNA sequences encoding the same CDR3. This chain joins TRBV14 and TRBJ1-6; D is possibly TRBD1 (5 bases). The CDR3 length is 15 residues. The V gene's germline CDR1 is SGHDN and CDR2 FVKESK. The DNA for the CDR3 is TGTGCCAGCAGGGCCGACAGCGTCTATAATTCCCCCCTCCACTTT. Translation gives CASRADSVYNSPLHF.